The next 21 T cell receptor beta chains were all read from a single sample in a study of blood T cell repertoires in COVID-19. Here immunoSEQ multiplex PCR was the method, and the copy in TCRdb shows in-frame clones only, minus some. The sample has 95,000 or so clones, roughly four fifths seen once. Sequencing was performed on peripheral blood. These receptors all stem from a man older than 75 with COVID-19, enrolled during active disease.

The chain carries TRBV5-1 and TRBJ1-4; 11 nucleotides line up with TRBD1. This CDR3 region has 17 residues. V shed 4 bases, J shed 3 bases, and the junction held 8 bases outside the gene matches. The germline V gene encodes CDR1 SGHRS and CDR2 YFSETQ. This CDR3 reads CASSPGQGASPNEKLFF. For the CDR3, the DNA is TGCGCCAGCAGCCCAGGACAGGGGGCCTCTCCTAATGAAAAACTGTTTTTT.

The gene calls are TRBV30 and TRBJ1-3, with TRBD1 matching 8 bases. Germline trimming cut 3 bases from V and 4 bases from J; bases unmatched to any gene: 5. Germline V lookup: CDR1 GTSNPN, CDR2 SVGIG (reference sequence). This CDR3 has 14 residues. The CDR3 region is CAWSLTGVGNTIYF. CDR3 nucleotide sequence: TGTGCCTGGAGCCTGACAGGGGTCGGAAACACCATATATTTT.

Regarding this clone: A read error may produce the germline difference seen at one junction end. The chain couples TRBV10-1 to TRBJ2-3, with D uncertain. CDR3 length: 14 amino acids. Germline lookup yields CDR1 WNHNN and CDR2 SYGVQD (reference sequence). The CDR3 sequence is CPSSRRMETDTQYF. The CDR3, as DNA: TGCCCCAGCAGTCGCCGGATGGAGACAGATACGCAGTATTTT.

The V and J genes are TRBV10-3 and TRBJ2-1; 15 bases match TRBD2. Trimming at V came to 6 bases and at J to 7 bases, leaving 4 bases not matched to a gene. Germline V gene data show CDR1 as ENHRY and CDR2 as SYGVKD. This CDR3 region has 15 residues. The CDR3 nucleotides are TGTGCCATCAGGAGGACTAGCGGGGGGGCAAATGAGCAGTTCTTC. Translation: CAIRRTSGGANEQFF.

The chain recombines TRBV28 with TRBJ2-1; 10 bases are a match to TRBD1. The germline CDR1 and CDR2 sequences are MDHEN and SYDVKM. This CDR3 region has 15 residues. V was pared by 2 bases and J by 9 bases, with 7 bases of the junction left unmatched. Here the CDR3 reads CASSLPGQGRSEQFF. The CDR3 bases are TGTGCCAGCAGTTTACCGGGACAGGGGCGAAGTGAGCAGTTCTTC.

The table lists this clone with a few counts. The genes are TRBV10-3 and TRBJ1-4, with D unclear. V gave up 4 bases and J gave up 4 bases, with 7 bases separating them. Germline V gives CDR1 ENHRY, CDR2 SYGVKD. The CDR3 runs to 13 residues. CDR3 DNA sequence: TGTGCCATCAGTGGGGGAGGTAATGAAAAACTGTTTTTT. Protein: CAISGGGNEKLFF.

The sample holds one count of this clone. V and J are TRBV18 and TRBJ2-2; no reliable D call. Germline CDR1 and CDR2: KGHSH and LQKENI. The CDR3 is 16 residues long. Trimming stripped 4 bases from V and 1 base from J, with 13 bases between. The CDR3 loop reads CASSLLEAMNTGELFF. CDR3 sequence (DNA): TGTGCCAGCTCACTCCTTGAGGCGATGAACACCGGGGAGCTGTTTTTT. Variable domain in full (rest from reference TRBV18 and TRBJ2-2): NAGVMQNPRHLVRRRGQEARLRCSPMKGHSHVYWYRQLPEEGLKFMVYLQKENIIDESGMPKERFSAEFPKEGPSILRIQQVVRGDSAAYFCASSLLEAMNTGELFFGEGSRLTVL.

This sequence joins TRBV6-2 or TRBV6-3 and TRBJ2-7; 7 bases are shared with TRBD1. The CDR3 is made up of 14 amino acids. The junction had 7 bases not matched to a gene; V was cut back by 7 bases and J by 1 base. Germline CDR1 reads MNHEY; CDR2 reads SVGEGT. The chain's CDR3 is CASTPDRVSYEQYF. The CDR3 DNA follows: TGTGCCAGCACCCCCGACAGGGTTTCCTACGAGCAGTACTTC.

The V gene is TRBV6-6, the J gene TRBJ1-4; 7 bases are a match to TRBD1. From germline, CDR1 is MNHNY and CDR2 SVGAGI (reference sequence). The ends lost 2 bases at V and 8 bases at J; junction bases unmatched: 2. This CDR3 has 13 amino acids. The CDR3: CASSYPDREKLFF. CDR3 nucleotides: TGTGCCAGCAGTTACCCGGACAGGGAAAAACTGTTTTTT.

This clone was picked up a small number of times. The J gene is TRBJ2-7, the V gene TRBV6-1; D may be TRBD2 (7 bases). Germline lookup yields CDR1 MNHNS and CDR2 SASEGT. The CDR3 length is 15 residues. With 1 base removed from V and 2 bases from J, the gap between germline ends came to 12 bases. The CDR3 coding sequence is TGTGCCAGCAGTGAAGTGAGGGGGGGACCCTACGAGCAGTACTTC. It is translated as CASSEVRGGPYEQYF.

The V and J genes are TRBV28 and TRBJ2-5, with 15 bases that match TRBD2. The CDR3 has 14 amino acids. Looked up from germline, CDR1 is MDHEN and CDR2 is SYDVKM. V lost 8 bases, J lost 4 bases, and 2 bases stayed unmatched. DNA of the CDR3: TGTGCCAGCGGGGGACTAGCGGGAGGAGAGACCCAGTACTTC. Its translation is CASGGLAGGETQYF.

This rearrangement joins TRBV7-9 to TRBJ2-6; D possibly corresponds to TRBD1 (7 bases). The germline V and J ends were trimmed by 8 bases and 0 bases, with 14 bases remaining between them. This CDR3 is 16 amino acids long. Germline lookup yields CDR1 SEHNR and CDR2 FQNEAQ (reference sequence). The CDR3, as DNA: TGTGCCAGCCGGGGGACAGACTACTCTGGGGCCAACGTCCTGACTTTC. This gives the protein CASRGTDYSGANVLTF. Supplemented by reference TRBV7-9 and TRBJ2-6, the full variable domain reads DTGVSQNPRHKITKRGQNVTFRCDPISEHNRLYWYRQTLGQGPEFLTYFQNEAQLEKSRLLSDRFSAERPKGSFSTLEIQRTEQGDSAMYLCASRGTDYSGANVLTFGAGSRLTVL.

This clone was seen only a few times. This rearrangement joins TRBV6-5 to TRBJ2-3, with a possible D match to TRBD2 (6 bases). Trimming stripped 4 bases from V and 1 base from J, with 9 bases between. CDR1 is MNHEY, CDR2 SVGAGI, per germline. The CDR3 spans 14 residues. The CDR3 region is CASSLRGRTDTQYF. DNA for the CDR3: TGTGCCAGCAGTTTGCGGGGCCGCACAGATACGCAGTATTTT.

The chain couples TRBV10-2 to TRBJ1-5; 11 bases agree with TRBD1. V was clipped by 6 bases and J by 6 bases; unmatched bases: 16. Germline lookup yields CDR1 WSHSY and CDR2 SAAADI. The CDR3 length is 18 residues. The CDR3 bases are TGCGCCAGCAGGGGGGGGACAGGGGGAACCTTAAGTCTTCAGCCCCAGCATTTT. This translates into CASRGGTGGTLSLQPQHF.

This clone was seen a handful of times. The CDR3 DNA sequence: TGTGCCAGCAGAGGACAGGGGGGCACTGAAGCTTTCTTT. Protein: CASRGQGGTEAFF. The chain couples TRBV2 to TRBJ1-1; TRBD1 agrees at 10 bases. The CDR3 loop spans 13 amino acids. The V gene's germline CDR1 is SNHLY and CDR2 FYNNEI. Germline trimming cut 6 bases from V and 4 bases from J; bases unmatched to any gene: 2.

This clone has a handful of counts. The chain is built from TRBV28 and TRBJ1-3, with D hard to call. The germline CDR1 and CDR2 sequences are MDHEN and SYDVKM. The CDR3 totals 14 residues. Trimming removed 5 bases from V and 0 bases from J, with 8 bases in between. The CDR3 DNA follows: TGTGCCAGCAGTACAGCATACTCTGGAAACACCATATATTTT. It specifies CASSTAYSGNTIYF.

V and J are TRBV5-1 and TRBJ1-2, with TRBD1 matching 8 bases. CDR3 length: 14 residues. The ends lost 2 bases at V and 2 bases at J; junction bases unmatched: 2. Germline CDR1 and CDR2: SGHRS and YFSETQ. CDR3 amino acids: CASSLGTGNYGYTF. In nucleotides, the CDR3 is TGCGCCAGCAGCTTAGGGACAGGAAACTATGGCTACACCTTC.

V usage is TRBV6-5 and J usage is TRBJ1-5; D is possibly TRBD1 (6 bases). The CDR3 has 15 residues. The V gene lost 6 bases and the J gene lost 4 bases, with 16 bases spanning the gap. CDR1 is MNHEY, CDR2 SVGAGI, per germline. CDR3 bases: TGTGCCAGCAGGCCGCAGGGGCCTTCGAATCAGCCCCAGCATTTT. This encodes CASRPQGPSNQPQHF.

The chain couples TRBV6-5 to TRBJ1-1, with D hard to call. The CDR3 is made up of 15 amino acids. V lost 7 bases and J lost 1, with 16 bases in between. CDR1 MNHEY and CDR2 SVGAGI come from the germline V gene. CDR3 nucleotide sequence: TGTGCCAGCAAGGACGGACTCGGGAGGAACACTGAAGCTTTCTTT. Its translation is CASKDGLGRNTEAFF.

The chain couples TRBV28 to TRBJ1-1; D perhaps matches TRBD1 (6 bases). Germline V CDR1 and CDR2: MDHEN, SYDVKM. V gave up 2 bases and J gave up 4 bases, with 14 bases separating them. The CDR3 has 15 amino acids. CDR3 DNA: TGTGCCAGCAGTTTAGTACAGGGCGGGGGCACTGAAGCTTTCTTT. Translation: CASSLVQGGGTEAFF.

The V gene is TRBV7-3, the J gene TRBJ2-3; 8 bases are a match to TRBD2. J lost 0 bases, V lost 7 bases, and 6 bases had no gene match. Per germline, CDR1 SGHTA and CDR2 FQGTGA. This CDR3 is 15 amino acids long. The CDR3 coding sequence is TGTGCCAGCACCCGGGGGGGACTAAGCACAGATACGCAGTATTTT. It encodes CASTRGGLSTDTQYF.